This TCR beta chain was sequenced for a study of OX40 agonist ivuxolimab in advanced cancers. Study observations and caveats: Normalized T-cell clonal expansion was also low in some nonresponders. Dosing at 0.1 to 3.0 mg/kg was accompanied by clonal expansion of CD4+ and CD8+ blood T cells by week 6.

Profiling relied on immunoSEQ multiplex PCR, and the TCRdb table lists in-frame clones only, not all of them. The sample includes about 47,000 clones, about 90% of them seen just once. The table lists this clone with a few counts. Its specificity is unknown. The sample was CD4+ or CD8+ T cells sorted from blood, taken in a trial of the OX40 agonist ivuxolimab. The sequence was collected from an adult with an advanced solid tumor such as melanoma, head and neck, liver or kidney cancer.

The CDR3 sequence is CASSLVGGETQYF. The CDR3, as DNA: TGTGCCAGCAGCTTAGTTGGGGGAGAGACCCAGTACTTC. V is TRBV7-6 and J is TRBJ2-5; D may match TRBD1 or TRBD2 (5 bases each). CDR1 and CDR2 from the germline V gene are SGHVS and FNYEAQ. With 1 base removed from V and 4 bases from J, the gap between germline ends came to 7 bases. This CDR3 contains 13 residues.